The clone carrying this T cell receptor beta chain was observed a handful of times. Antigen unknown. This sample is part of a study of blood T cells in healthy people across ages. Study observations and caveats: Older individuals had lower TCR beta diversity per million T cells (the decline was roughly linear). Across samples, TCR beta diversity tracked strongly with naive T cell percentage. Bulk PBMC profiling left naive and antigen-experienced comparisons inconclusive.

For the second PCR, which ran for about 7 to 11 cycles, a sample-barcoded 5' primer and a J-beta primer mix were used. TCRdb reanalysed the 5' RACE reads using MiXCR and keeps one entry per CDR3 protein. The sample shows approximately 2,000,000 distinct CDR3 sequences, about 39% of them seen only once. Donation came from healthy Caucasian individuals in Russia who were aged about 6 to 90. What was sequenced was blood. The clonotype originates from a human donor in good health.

CDR3 DNA sequence: TGCGCCAGCAGCTCTCCGGTTTTGAGCACAGATACGCAGTATTTT. It codes for CASSSPVLSTDTQYF. The chain couples TRBV5-1 to TRBJ2-3; D is ambiguous. Germline CDR1 SGHRS, CDR2 YFSETQ. Deletions cut 3 bases from V and 0 bases from J, with 11 bases between. The CDR3 has 15 amino acids.